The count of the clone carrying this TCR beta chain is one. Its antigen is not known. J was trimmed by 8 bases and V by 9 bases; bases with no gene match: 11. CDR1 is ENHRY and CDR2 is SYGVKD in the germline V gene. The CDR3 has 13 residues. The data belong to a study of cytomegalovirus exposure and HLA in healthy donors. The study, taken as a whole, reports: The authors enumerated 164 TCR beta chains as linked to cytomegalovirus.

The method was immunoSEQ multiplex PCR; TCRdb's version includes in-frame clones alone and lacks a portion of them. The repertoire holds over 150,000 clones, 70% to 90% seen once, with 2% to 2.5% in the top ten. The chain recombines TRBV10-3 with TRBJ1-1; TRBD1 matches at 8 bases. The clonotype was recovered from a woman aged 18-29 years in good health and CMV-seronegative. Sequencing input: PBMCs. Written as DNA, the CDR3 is TGTGCCATTCACGCCGACAGGGGCGGAGAAGCTTTCTTT. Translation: CAIHADRGGEAFF.